These 11 T cell receptor beta chains share one sample of origin, sequenced in a study of T-cell memory formation after mild COVID-19 (dated by TCRdb to the early 2020s). Library construction relied on 5' RACE. The sequencing machine was an Illumina NovaSeq 6000. The raw public reads went through TCRdb reprocessing: fastp at Q25, MiXCR clone calling, in-frame beta chains kept. CDR3 protein sequences are deduplicated, and each keeps its most common genes and DNA. The sample includes fewer than 150,000 distinct CDR3 sequences, with 11% to 15% observed a single time. Jointly, the top ten make up about 29% of the sample. Sequences were obtained from PBMCs or a T cell subset sorted from them (not recorded which). Source of these receptors: an adult woman who had mild COVID-19 (a few samples of this study predate the infection). The sample titles of this study are shuffled in the database, so cell type and time point are left out; the donor was told from shared clones.

The V and J genes are TRBV18 and TRBJ2-1; no reliable D call. This CDR3 has 12 amino acids. V lost 5 bases and J 7 bases, leaving 9 bases between the germline ends. Looked up from germline, CDR1 is KGHSH and CDR2 is LQKENI. The CDR3 sequence: CASSGISNEQFF. The CDR3 region has the DNA TGTGCCAGCTCAGGGATCTCTAATGAGCAGTTCTTC.

This clonotype was recorded many times. V usage is TRBV6-5 and J usage is TRBJ2-1; 9 positions agree with TRBD2. This CDR3 contains 15 residues. The junction had 3 bases not matched to a gene; V was cut back by 5 bases and J by 1 base. Germline CDR1 is MNHEY and CDR2 is SVGAGI. CDR3 sequence: CASSTSGSSYNEQFF. In DNA form, the CDR3 reads TGTGCCAGCAGTACTAGCGGGTCTTCCTACAATGAGCAGTTCTTC.

The rearrangement links TRBV4-3 to TRBJ2-3, with D possibly matching TRBD2 (6 bases). The CDR3 loop spans 18 amino acids. Germline assignment: CDR1 LGHNA and CDR2 YSLEER. Trimming removed 1 base at V and 4 bases at J, with 21 bases between. In DNA, the CDR3 is TGCGCCAGCAGCCAAGCCCCAAGACTAGTTCCGGGGGCAGATACGCAGTATTTT. Translation: CASSQAPRLVPGADTQYF.

J is TRBJ2-1 and V is TRBV19, with D maybe TRBD2 (5 bases). The CDR3 is 15 amino acids. V was pared by 4 bases and J by 0 bases, with 10 bases between. Germline loops: CDR1 LNHDA, CDR2 SQIVND (reference sequence). CDR3 region: CASSRATNSYNEQFF. The CDR3 DNA sequence: TGTGCCAGTAGTAGAGCGACTAACTCCTACAATGAGCAGTTCTTC.

The CDR3: CATRAGVAGELFF. The CDR3 nucleotides read TGTGCCACCAGAGCAGGGGTTGCCGGGGAGCTGTTTTTT. This sequence joins TRBV24-1 and TRBJ2-2; a possible D gene is TRBD1 (6 bases). Germline V gene data show CDR1 as KGHDR and CDR2 as SFDVKD. V shed 7 bases and J shed 6 bases, with 11 bases lying between them. The CDR3 spans 13 residues.

This clonotype occurred a few times. The chain recombines TRBV3-1 with TRBJ1-1; D is ambiguous. The CDR3 is 14 amino acids. Germline loops: CDR1 LGHDT, CDR2 YNNKEL (reference sequence). With 0 bases removed from V and 3 bases from J, the gap between germline ends came to 8 bases. The CDR3: CASSQEEVYTEAFF. As DNA, the CDR3 is TGTGCCAGCAGCCAAGAGGAGGTTTACACTGAAGCTTTCTTT.

This clonotype was seen only a few times. The chain uses TRBV7-3 and TRBJ2-1; possibly TRBD2 for D (6 bases). V dropped 1 base and J dropped 7 bases, with 14 bases sitting between them. There are 15 residues in the CDR3. CDR1 is SGHTA, CDR2 FQGTGA, per germline. The CDR3 DNA follows: TGTGCCAGCAGCTTAATCCGCGGGGCCCGGAATGAGCAGTTCTTC. Its protein product is CASSLIRGARNEQFF.

This clonotype was detected only a few times. The rearrangement joins TRBV15 to TRBJ1-1; D is ambiguous. The CDR3 is 12 residues long. V lost 1 base and J 2 bases, leaving 2 bases between the germline ends. The germline V gene has CDR1 LNHNV and CDR2 YYDKDF (reference sequence). CDR3 residues: CATSRANTEAFF. In nucleotides, the CDR3 is TGTGCCACCAGCAGAGCCAACACTGAAGCTTTCTTT.

There are a few counts of this clonotype. The chain uses TRBV15 and TRBJ2-2; 9 bases are shared with TRBD1. The V gene end was trimmed by 1 base and the J gene end by 6 bases; junction bases not matched to a gene: 9. This CDR3 spans 17 amino acids. Germline CDR1 LNHNV, CDR2 YYDKDF (reference sequence). CDR3 residues: CATSRGRGQGHAGELFF. The CDR3, as DNA: TGTGCCACCAGCAGAGGTCGGGGACAGGGTCACGCCGGGGAGCTGTTTTTT.

This clonotype showed up just a few times. The rearrangement links TRBV9 to TRBJ2-7; 7 positions agree with TRBD1. The CDR3 is 15 amino acids. Trimming took 4 bases from V and 4 from J; bases not matched to a gene: 11. Per germline, CDR1 SGDLS and CDR2 YYNGEE. The CDR3: CASSSDDRVDYEQYF. The CDR3 bases are TGTGCCAGCAGCTCCGACGACAGGGTTGATTACGAGCAGTACTTC.

CDR3 bases: TGTGCCAGCAGCCAAGAGCCCAGCCGCACTGAAGCTTTCTTT. It codes for CASSQEPSRTEAFF. V usage is TRBV3-1 and J usage is TRBJ1-1, with unresolved D. Germline V gene data show CDR1 as LGHDT and CDR2 as YNNKEL (reference sequence). The CDR3 consists of 14 residues. V lost 0 bases and J 4 bases, leaving 9 bases between the germline ends.